This TCR beta chain emerged from a study of shared T cell receptors in the human thymus. Sequenced by immunoSEQ multiplex PCR; TCRdb stores in-frame clones only, minus some. The table records 500,000 to 750,000 clones, approximately 88% of them present only once. Looked up from germline, CDR1 is SGDLS and CDR2 is YYNGEE. The CDR3 is made up of 15 amino acids. The V end was cut by 0 bases, the J end by 3 bases, with 11 bases between. These data were also filed under a second study, of human thymus T cells. According to that study: An apparent bias in V and J gene usage was seen in thymic and blood repertoires.

The J gene is TRBJ2-3, the V gene TRBV9; perhaps TRBD1 as D (5 bases). The material sequenced was thymocytes. The TCR sequence derives from a boy under two years old with a congenital heart defect. The CDR3 region is CASSVVWGSTDTQYF. CDR3 nucleotides: TGTGCCAGCAGCGTAGTTTGGGGCAGTACAGATACGCAGTATTTT.